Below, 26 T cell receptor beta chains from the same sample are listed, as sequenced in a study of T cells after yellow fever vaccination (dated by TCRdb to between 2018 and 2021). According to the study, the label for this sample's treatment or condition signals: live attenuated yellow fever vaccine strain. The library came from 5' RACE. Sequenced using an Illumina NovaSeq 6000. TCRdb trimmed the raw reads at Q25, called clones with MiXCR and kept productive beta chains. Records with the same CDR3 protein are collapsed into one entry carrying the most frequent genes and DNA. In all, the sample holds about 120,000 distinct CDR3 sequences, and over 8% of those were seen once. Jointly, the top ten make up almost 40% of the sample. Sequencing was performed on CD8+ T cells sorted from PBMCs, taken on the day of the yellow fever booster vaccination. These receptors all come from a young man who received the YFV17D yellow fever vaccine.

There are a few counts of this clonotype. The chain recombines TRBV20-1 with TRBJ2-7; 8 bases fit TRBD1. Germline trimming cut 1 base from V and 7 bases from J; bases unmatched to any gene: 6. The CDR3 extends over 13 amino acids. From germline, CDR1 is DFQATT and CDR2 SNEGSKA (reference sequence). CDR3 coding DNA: TGCAGTGCTAGAGGGGGGACAGGACTGGAGCAGTACTTC. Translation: CSARGGTGLEQYF.

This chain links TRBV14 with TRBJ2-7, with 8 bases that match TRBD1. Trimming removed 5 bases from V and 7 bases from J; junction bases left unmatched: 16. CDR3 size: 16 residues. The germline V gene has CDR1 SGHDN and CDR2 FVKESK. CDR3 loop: CASSVNPNRGMEEQYV. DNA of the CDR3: TGTGCCAGCAGCGTCAATCCTAACAGGGGGATGGAAGAGCAGTACGTC.

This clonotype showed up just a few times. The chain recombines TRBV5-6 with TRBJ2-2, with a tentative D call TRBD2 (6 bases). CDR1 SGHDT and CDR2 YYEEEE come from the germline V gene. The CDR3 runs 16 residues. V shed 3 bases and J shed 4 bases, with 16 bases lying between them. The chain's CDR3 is CASSWGSAGTTGELFF. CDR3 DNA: TGTGCCAGCAGCTGGGGGTCGGCGGGGACCACCGGGGAGCTGTTTTTT.

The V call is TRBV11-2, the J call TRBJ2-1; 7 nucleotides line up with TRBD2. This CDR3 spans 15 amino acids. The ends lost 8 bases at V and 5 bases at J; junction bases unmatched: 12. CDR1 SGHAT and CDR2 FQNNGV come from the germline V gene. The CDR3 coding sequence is TGTGCCAGCGCCTCCTGGGCTAGCGGCAACAATGAGCAGTTCTTC. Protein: CASASWASGNNEQFF.

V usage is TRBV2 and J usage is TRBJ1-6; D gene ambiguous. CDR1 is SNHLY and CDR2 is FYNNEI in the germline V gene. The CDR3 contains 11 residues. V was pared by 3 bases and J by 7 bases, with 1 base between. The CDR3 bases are TGTGCCAGCAGTGAGAATTCACCCCTCCACTTT. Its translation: CASSENSPLHF.

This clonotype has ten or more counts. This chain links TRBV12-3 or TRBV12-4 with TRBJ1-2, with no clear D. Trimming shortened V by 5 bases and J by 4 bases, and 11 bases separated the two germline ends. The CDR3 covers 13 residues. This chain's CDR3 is CASSPGPVYGYTF. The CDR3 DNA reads TGTGCCAGCAGTCCCGGACCGGTCTATGGCTACACCTTC.

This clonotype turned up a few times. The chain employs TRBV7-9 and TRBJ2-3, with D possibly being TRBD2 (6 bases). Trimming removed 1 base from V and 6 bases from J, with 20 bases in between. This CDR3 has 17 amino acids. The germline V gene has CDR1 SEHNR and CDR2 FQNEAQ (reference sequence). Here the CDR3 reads CASSLERWTDREDTQYF. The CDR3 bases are TGTGCCAGCAGCTTAGAGAGGTGGACGGACCGGGAGGATACGCAGTATTTT. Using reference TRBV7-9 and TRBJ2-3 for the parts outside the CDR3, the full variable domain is DTGVSQNPRHKITKRGQNVTFRCDPISEHNRLYWYRQTLGQGPEFLTYFQNEAQLEKSRLLSDRFSAERPKGSFSTLEIQRTEQGDSAMYLCASSLERWTDREDTQYFGPGTRLTVL.

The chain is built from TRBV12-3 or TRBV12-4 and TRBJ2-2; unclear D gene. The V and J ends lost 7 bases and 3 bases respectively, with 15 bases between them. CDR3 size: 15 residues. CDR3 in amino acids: CASTGRATDTGELFF. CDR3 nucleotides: TGTGCCAGCACCGGACGGGCTACGGACACCGGGGAGCTGTTTTTT.

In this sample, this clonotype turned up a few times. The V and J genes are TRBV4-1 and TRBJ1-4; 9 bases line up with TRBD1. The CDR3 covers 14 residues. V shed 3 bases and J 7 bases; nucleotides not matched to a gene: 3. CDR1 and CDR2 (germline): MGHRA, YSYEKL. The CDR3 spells CASSHRDRVEKLFF. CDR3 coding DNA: TGCGCCAGCAGCCACCGGGACAGGGTTGAAAAACTGTTTTTT.

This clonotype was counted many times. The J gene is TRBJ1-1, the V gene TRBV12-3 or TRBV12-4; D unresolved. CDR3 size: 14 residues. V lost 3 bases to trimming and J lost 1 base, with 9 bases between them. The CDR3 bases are TGTGCCAGCAGTTTTACTACCTGGAACACTGAAGCTTTCTTT. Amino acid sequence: CASSFTTWNTEAFF.

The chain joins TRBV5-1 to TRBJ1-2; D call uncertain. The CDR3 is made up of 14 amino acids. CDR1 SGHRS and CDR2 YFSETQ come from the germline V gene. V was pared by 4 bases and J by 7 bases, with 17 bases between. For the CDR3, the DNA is TGCGCCAGCAGCCCCGCCGCGAACGAGCTTGGCTACACCTTC. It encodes CASSPAANELGYTF.

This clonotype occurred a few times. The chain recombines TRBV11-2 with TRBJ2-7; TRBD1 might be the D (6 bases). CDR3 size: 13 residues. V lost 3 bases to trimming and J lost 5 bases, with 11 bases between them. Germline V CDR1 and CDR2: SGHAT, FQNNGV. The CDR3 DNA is TGTGCCAGCAGCTTGACAGGTCCGGACGAGCAGTACTTC. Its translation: CASSLTGPDEQYF.

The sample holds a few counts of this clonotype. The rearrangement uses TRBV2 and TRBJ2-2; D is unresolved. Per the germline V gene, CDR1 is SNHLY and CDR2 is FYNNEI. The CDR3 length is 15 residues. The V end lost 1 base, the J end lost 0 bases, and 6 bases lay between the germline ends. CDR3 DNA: TGTGCCAGCAGTGAAGGGACGGCGAACACCGGGGAGCTGTTTTTT. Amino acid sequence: CASSEGTANTGELFF. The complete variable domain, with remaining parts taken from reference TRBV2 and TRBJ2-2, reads EPEVTQTPSHQVTQMGQEVILRCVPISNHLYFYWYRQILGQKVEFLVSFYNNEISEKSEIFDDQFSVERPDGSNFTLKIRSTKLEDSAMYFCASSEGTANTGELFFGEGSRLTVL.

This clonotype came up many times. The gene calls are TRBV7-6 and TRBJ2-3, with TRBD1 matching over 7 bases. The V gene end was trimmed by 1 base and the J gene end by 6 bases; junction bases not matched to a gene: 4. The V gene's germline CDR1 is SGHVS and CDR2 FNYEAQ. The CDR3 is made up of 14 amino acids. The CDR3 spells CASSLGGGGDTQYF. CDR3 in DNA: TGTGCCAGCAGCTTAGGAGGGGGCGGGGATACGCAGTATTTT. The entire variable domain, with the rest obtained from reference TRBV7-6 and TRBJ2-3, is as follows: GAGVSQSPRYKVTKRGQDVALRCDPISGHVSLYWYRQALGQGPEFLTYFNYEAQQDKSGLPNDRFSAERPEGSISTLTIQRTEQRDSAMYRCASSLGGGGDTQYFGPGTRLTVL.

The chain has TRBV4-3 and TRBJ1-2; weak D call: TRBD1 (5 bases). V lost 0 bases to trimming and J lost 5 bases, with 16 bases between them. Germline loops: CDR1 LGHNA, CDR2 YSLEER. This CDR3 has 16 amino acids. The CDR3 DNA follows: TGCGCCAGCAGCCAAGATACAGGACCGAAACCATATGGCTACACCTTC. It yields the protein CASSQDTGPKPYGYTF.

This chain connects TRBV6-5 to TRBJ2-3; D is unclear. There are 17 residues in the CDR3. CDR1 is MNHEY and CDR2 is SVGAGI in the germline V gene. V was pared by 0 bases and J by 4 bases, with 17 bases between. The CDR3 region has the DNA TGTGCCAGCAGTTACTCGGTATCGGACCGGGCCCCAGATACGCAGTATTTT. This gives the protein CASSYSVSDRAPDTQYF.

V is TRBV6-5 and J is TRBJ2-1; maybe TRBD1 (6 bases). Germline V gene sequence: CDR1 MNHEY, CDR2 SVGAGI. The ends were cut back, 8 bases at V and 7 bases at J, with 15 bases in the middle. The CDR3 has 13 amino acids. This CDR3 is CASRDTATNEQFF. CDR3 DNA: TGTGCCAGCCGGGACACTGCGACTAATGAGCAGTTCTTC.

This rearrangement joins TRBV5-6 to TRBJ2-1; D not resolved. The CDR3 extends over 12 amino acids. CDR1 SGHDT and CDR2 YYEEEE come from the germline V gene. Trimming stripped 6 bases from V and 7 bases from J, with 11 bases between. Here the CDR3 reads CASTFLGNEQFF. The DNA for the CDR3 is TGTGCCAGCACCTTTCTCGGGAATGAGCAGTTCTTC.

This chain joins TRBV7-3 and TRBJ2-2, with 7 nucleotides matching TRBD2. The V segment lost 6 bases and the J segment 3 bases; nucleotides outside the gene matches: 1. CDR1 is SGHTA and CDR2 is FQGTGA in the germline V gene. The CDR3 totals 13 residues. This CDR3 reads CASRGGDTGELFF. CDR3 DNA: TGTGCCAGCAGGGGGGGGGACACCGGGGAGCTGTTTTTT.

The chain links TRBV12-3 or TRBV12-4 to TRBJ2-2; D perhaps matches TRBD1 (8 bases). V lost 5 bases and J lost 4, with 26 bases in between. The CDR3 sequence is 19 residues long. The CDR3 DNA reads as TGTGCCAGCAGTCCGACGGACAGGGAGGGGATCCGACGCACCGGGGAGCTGTTTTTT. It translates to CASSPTDREGIRRTGELFF.

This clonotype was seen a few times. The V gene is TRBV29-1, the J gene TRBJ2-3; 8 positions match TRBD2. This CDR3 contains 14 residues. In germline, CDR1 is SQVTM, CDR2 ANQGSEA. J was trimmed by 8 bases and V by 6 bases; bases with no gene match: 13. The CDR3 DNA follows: TGCAGCGTGGAACCGGGACTAGGATTCCCTACGCAGTATTTT. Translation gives CSVEPGLGFPTQYF.

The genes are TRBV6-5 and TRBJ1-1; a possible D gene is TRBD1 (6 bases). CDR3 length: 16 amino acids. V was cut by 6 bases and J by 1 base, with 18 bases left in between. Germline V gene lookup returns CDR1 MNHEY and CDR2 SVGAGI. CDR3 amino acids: CASREIGGGENTEAFF. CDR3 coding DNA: TGTGCCAGCAGGGAAATTGGAGGGGGTGAGAACACTGAAGCTTTCTTT.

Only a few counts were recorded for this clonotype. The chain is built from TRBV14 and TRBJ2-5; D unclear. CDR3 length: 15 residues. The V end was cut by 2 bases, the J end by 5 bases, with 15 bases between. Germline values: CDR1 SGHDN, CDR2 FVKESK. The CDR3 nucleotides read TGTGCCAGCAGCCAAATGCCCCGGCCGCAGGAGACCCAGTACTTC. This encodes CASSQMPRPQETQYF.

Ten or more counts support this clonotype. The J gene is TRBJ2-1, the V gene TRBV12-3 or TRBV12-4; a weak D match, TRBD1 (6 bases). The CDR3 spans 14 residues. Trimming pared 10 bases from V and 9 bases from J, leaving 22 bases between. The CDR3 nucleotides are TGTGCCACCCCGGACAGTATCTCGTTAGGTGAGCAGTTCTTC. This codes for CATPDSISLGEQFF.

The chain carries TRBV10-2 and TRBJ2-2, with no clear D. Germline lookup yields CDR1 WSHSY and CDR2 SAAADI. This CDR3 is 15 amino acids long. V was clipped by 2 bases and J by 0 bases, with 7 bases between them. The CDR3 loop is CASSELGTNTGELFF. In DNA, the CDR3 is TGCGCCAGCAGTGAGCTGGGGACGAACACCGGGGAGCTGTTTTTT.

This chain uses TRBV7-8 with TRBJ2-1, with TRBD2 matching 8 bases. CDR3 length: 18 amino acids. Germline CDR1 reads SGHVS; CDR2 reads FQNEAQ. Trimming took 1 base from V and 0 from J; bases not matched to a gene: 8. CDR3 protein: CASSLVGRSGVSYNEQFF. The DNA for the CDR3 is TGTGCCAGCAGCTTAGTGGGGCGTAGCGGGGTCTCCTACAATGAGCAGTTCTTC.